The 24 T cell receptor beta chains given below trace back to one sample, sequenced in a study of PD-1 blockade in classical Hodgkin lymphoma. Following autologous stem cell transplantation, relapse occurred in every patient, and exposure to brentuximab vedotin varied. Produced via immunoSEQ multiplex PCR; TCRdb's table is partial and in-frame only. The table has 20,000 to 30,000 clones, roughly 80% seen once; the top ten hold around 8%. The specimen was peripheral blood mononuclear cells (PBMCs), collected before the second cycle of nivolumab. These receptors were obtained from a human donor with classical Hodgkin lymphoma.

This clone was observed a handful of times. Other nucleotide sequences in the sample specify the same CDR3. The chain carries TRBV6-5 and TRBJ1-2, with 8 nucleotides matching TRBD1. Germline V lookup: CDR1 MNHEY, CDR2 SVGAGI. This CDR3 has 12 amino acids. Trimming at V came to 6 bases and at J to 8 bases, leaving 5 bases not matched to a gene. The CDR3 here is CASRGQGGGYTF. CDR3 in DNA: TGTGCCAGCAGAGGACAGGGCGGAGGCTACACCTTC.

The chain employs TRBV5-1 and TRBJ2-1; 7 bases are a match to TRBD1. V lost 4 bases, J lost 8 bases, and 15 bases stayed unmatched. The CDR3 has 16 residues. Germline V CDR1 and CDR2: SGHRS, YFSETQ. This CDR3 reads CASSPKDRVGLHEQFF. In DNA form, the CDR3 reads TGCGCCAGCAGCCCAAAAGACAGGGTAGGCCTCCATGAGCAGTTCTTC.

The chain uses TRBV7-8 and TRBJ1-5, with D possibly being TRBD1 (6 bases). From germline, CDR1 is SGHVS and CDR2 FQNEAQ. CDR3 length equals 15 residues. V was cut by 5 bases and J by 3 bases, with 14 bases left in between. The DNA for the CDR3 is TGTGCCAGCAGCCTACGGGACAAGTCCAATCAGCCCCAGCATTTT. Its protein is CASSLRDKSNQPQHF.

A single count supports this clone. The chain uses TRBV6-6 and TRBJ1-4; D gene uncertain. The CDR3 consists of 15 residues. Per the germline V gene, CDR1 is MNHNY and CDR2 is SVGAGI (reference sequence). The V gene lost 5 bases and the J gene lost 0 bases, with 10 bases spanning the gap. CDR3 protein: CASSDEGATNEKLFF. CDR3 DNA: TGTGCCAGCAGTGACGAGGGCGCAACTAATGAAAAACTGTTTTTT.

This rearrangement joins TRBV7-9 to TRBJ2-5; TRBD1 aligns across 9 bases. The CDR3 is 18 residues long. V lost 1 base to trimming and J lost 5 bases; unmatched junction nucleotides: 14. Germline V CDR1 and CDR2: SEHNR, FQNEAQ (reference sequence). As DNA, the CDR3 is TGTGCCAGCAGCTTAGGAGTCGTCGGGACAGGGAGAATGGAGACCCAGTACTTC. This sequence encodes CASSLGVVGTGRMETQYF.

The rearrangement joins TRBV7-8 to TRBJ1-5; D is unresolved. Trimming shortened V by 4 bases and J by 0 bases, and 7 bases separated the two germline ends. The CDR3 runs to 14 residues. Germline values: CDR1 SGHVS, CDR2 FQNEAQ. CDR3 DNA sequence: TGTGCCAGCAGCTCTCAATTTAGCAATCAGCCCCAGCATTTT. It is translated as CASSSQFSNQPQHF.

The chain is built from TRBV6-6 and TRBJ1-5; D might be TRBD1 (5 bases). The CDR3 runs to 14 residues. Germline loops: CDR1 MNHNY, CDR2 SVGAGI (reference sequence). The V end was cut by 0 bases, the J end by 9 bases, with 12 bases between. CDR3 coding DNA: TGTGCCAGCAGTTACTCTTGGGGACCGCGGCCCCAGCATTTT. It codes for CASSYSWGPRPQHF.

This chain uses TRBV28 with TRBJ2-7; no definite D call. V lost 1 base, J lost 2 bases, and 9 bases lay in between. The germline V gene has CDR1 MDHEN and CDR2 SYDVKM. The CDR3 spans 14 residues. CDR3 in DNA: TGTGCCAGCAGTTTATCGAGAGAGCCCTACGAGCAGTACTTC. Its protein is CASSLSREPYEQYF.

The chain is built from TRBV5-6 and TRBJ1-6; 8 nucleotides agree with TRBD1. CDR1 is SGHDT, CDR2 YYEEEE, per germline. V shed 2 bases, J shed 6 bases, and the junction held 7 bases outside the gene matches. The CDR3 loop spans 16 amino acids. The CDR3 region has the DNA TGTGCCAGCAGCTTCGGGACAGGATCGGTTAATTCACCCCTCCACTTT. This translates into CASSFGTGSVNSPLHF.

This clone was found once. The gene calls are TRBV5-1 and TRBJ2-1, with D perhaps matching TRBD1 (6 bases). V dropped 1 base and J dropped 3 bases, with 8 bases sitting between them. This CDR3 region has 14 residues. Germline V gene lookup returns CDR1 SGHRS and CDR2 YFSETQ. The CDR3 spells CASSLKGDYNEQFF. The CDR3 DNA reads as TGCGCCAGCAGCTTGAAGGGGGACTACAATGAGCAGTTCTTC.

Here the CDR3 reads CASSQGTNSNQPQHF. As DNA, the CDR3 is TGTGCCAGCAGCCAAGGGACAAATAGCAATCAGCCCCAGCATTTT. This rearrangement joins TRBV14 to TRBJ1-5; D is perhaps TRBD1 (5 bases). The germline CDR1 and CDR2 sequences are SGHDN and FVKESK. This CDR3 has 15 residues. V was pared by 1 base and J by 0 bases, with 7 bases between.

A note on this clone: Other DNA sequences from this sample encode an identical CDR3 as well. The rearrangement links TRBV5-1 to TRBJ2-7, with 7 bases matching TRBD2. V trimming: 4 bases; J trimming: 1 base; junction bases outside the gene matches: 2. Germline CDR1 is SGHRS and CDR2 is YFSETQ. This CDR3 is built from 13 residues. The CDR3 nucleotides are TGCGCCAGCAGCAGCGGGATTTCCTACGAGCAGTACTTC. It is translated as CASSSGISYEQYF.

The chain links TRBV4-3 to TRBJ2-7, with D perhaps matching TRBD2 (6 bases). This CDR3 is built from 13 residues. V lost 0 bases and J lost 7, with 10 bases in between. Germline V gene sequence: CDR1 LGHNA, CDR2 YSLEER. The CDR3 bases are TGCGCCAGCAGCCAAGAGGGGGGTAGGGAGCAGTACTTC. Protein: CASSQEGGREQYF.

The rearrangement uses TRBV7-8 and TRBJ2-1; 13 nucleotides match TRBD2. The CDR3 runs 17 residues. The junction had 5 bases not matched to a gene; V was cut back by 2 bases and J by 4 bases. Germline lookup yields CDR1 SGHVS and CDR2 FQNEAQ. CDR3 amino acids: CASSLRTSGGLYNEQFF. The CDR3 coding sequence is TGTGCCAGCAGCTTAAGGACTAGCGGGGGATTATACAATGAGCAGTTCTTC.

This clone came up a few times. The V and J genes are TRBV4-3 and TRBJ2-3; 9 bases match TRBD2. This CDR3 is 15 amino acids long. V was pared by 1 base and J by 4 bases, with 3 bases of the junction left unmatched. Germline loops: CDR1 LGHNA, CDR2 YSLEER. The CDR3 loop reads CASSQAIAGADTQYF. The CDR3 DNA sequence: TGCGCCAGCAGCCAAGCTATAGCGGGGGCAGATACGCAGTATTTT.

A note on this clone: The junction shows a germline mismatch at one end, possibly a read error. The J gene is TRBJ2-1, the V gene TRBV5-4; TRBD2 matches 8 bases. Germline V gives CDR1 SGHNT, CDR2 YYREEE (reference sequence). This CDR3 spans 12 amino acids. CDR3 in DNA: TGTGCCAGCAGCGCGCCGGGAGGGAACGGTCTCTTC. Residues: CASSAPGGNGLF.

Only one count was recorded for this clone. V and J are TRBV5-1 and TRBJ2-2; D uncertain. The V and J ends lost 7 bases and 6 bases respectively, with 7 bases between them. The CDR3 extends over 11 amino acids. CDR1 and CDR2 from the germline V gene are SGHRS and YFSETQ. The CDR3 here is CASSLSGELFF. The CDR3 bases are TGCGCCAGCTCCCTTTCCGGGGAGCTGTTTTTT.

The V gene is TRBV7-7, the J gene TRBJ2-5, with TRBD1 matching over 8 bases. The length of the CDR3 is 13 residues. The germline V gene encodes CDR1 SSHAT and CDR2 FNYEAQ (reference sequence). The CDR3 DNA follows: TGTGCTTCCCGGGACAGGTATCAAGAGACCCAGTACTTC. Translating gives CASRDRYQETQYF. The complete variable domain, with remaining parts taken from reference TRBV7-7 and TRBJ2-5, reads GAGVSQSPRYKVTKRGQDVTLRCDPISSHATLYWYQQALGQGPEFLTYFNYEAQPDKSGLPSDRFSAERPEGSISTLTIQRTEQRDSAMYRCASRDRYQETQYFGPGTRLLVL.

Only a few counts were recorded for this clone. This chain links TRBV5-1 with TRBJ1-6, with D perhaps matching TRBD1 (5 bases). Germline V gene data show CDR1 as SGHRS and CDR2 as YFSETQ. CDR3 length equals 14 residues. Trimming stripped 4 bases from V and 8 bases from J, with 13 bases between. CDR3 sequence reads: CASSHRSGDSPLHF. Here the CDR3 DNA reads TGCGCCAGCAGCCACCGATCGGGGGATTCACCCCTCCACTTT.

The CDR3 reads CASSPIYENYGYTF. For the CDR3, the DNA is TGTGCCAGCTCACCTATATATGAAAACTATGGCTACACCTTC. The V call is TRBV18, the J call TRBJ1-2, with D uncertain. This CDR3 contains 14 residues. V was clipped by 3 bases and J by 2 bases, with 10 bases between them. In germline, CDR1 is KGHSH, CDR2 LQKENI.

The V gene is TRBV6-4, the J gene TRBJ2-2, with 8 nucleotides matching TRBD1. The CDR3 totals 19 residues. Germline CDR1 MRHNA, CDR2 SNTAGT. With V trimmed by 0 bases and J by 4 bases, 13 bases remained unmatched. CDR3 in amino acids: CASSDSQFRGRRITGELFF. The DNA of the CDR3 is TGTGCCAGCAGTGACTCGCAGTTCAGGGGGCGCAGGATCACCGGGGAGCTGTTTTTT.

The chain employs TRBV21-1 and TRBJ1-4; TRBD1 is the table's D call, not checked against the DNA. TRBV21-1 is designated a pseudogene. The CDR3 consists of 17 residues. DNA for the CDR3: TGTGCCAGCAGCAAACGTCAGGGAGGGACAGGGTATGAAAAACTGTTTTTT. The encoded protein is CASSKRQGGTGYEKLFF.

The V and J genes are TRBV4-3 and TRBJ1-4, with 9 bases lining up with TRBD1. CDR1 is LGHNA, CDR2 YSLEER, per germline. CDR3 length: 15 residues. Trimming removed 1 base from V and 9 bases from J; junction bases left unmatched: 6. CDR3 sequence: CASSQAGTGIKKLFF. The CDR3, as DNA: TGCGCCAGCAGCCAAGCCGGGACAGGGATTAAAAAACTGTTTTTT.

The genes are TRBV7-1 and TRBJ1-5; no clear D gene. TRBV7-1 is known as an ORF, though its function is uncertain. V shed 4 bases and J shed 10 bases, with 20 bases lying between them. The CDR3 loop spans 15 amino acids. As DNA, the CDR3 is TGTGCCAGCAGCTTAGATACTGGGGTATTTAACCCCCAGCATTTT. This translates into CASSLDTGVFNPQHF.